These 21 T cell receptor beta chains originate from one sample sequenced in a study of blood T cell repertoires in COVID-19. Profiling relied on immunoSEQ multiplex PCR, and the TCRdb table lists in-frame clones only, not all of them. The table lists about 480,000 clones, approximately 88% of them singletons, with around 1.9% in the top ten. Sample: PBMCs or T cells enriched from blood (not recorded which). The source of these receptors is a woman aged 40 to 50 who had recovered from COVID-19.

The chain carries TRBV13 and TRBJ2-3, with D possibly being TRBD1 (7 bases). V was shortened by 8 bases and J by 2 bases, with 26 bases between the two germline ends. Looked up from germline, CDR1 is PRHDT and CDR2 is FYEKMQ (reference sequence). The CDR3 spans 18 residues. The CDR3 protein is CASGGTVLDDEITDTQYF. Written as DNA, the CDR3 is TGTGCCAGCGGAGGGACAGTCTTAGACGACGAGATCACAGATACGCAGTATTTT.

The chain combines TRBV5-8 with TRBJ1-2; D is ambiguous. V was clipped by 6 bases and J by 5 bases, with 11 bases between them. Germline loops: CDR1 SGHTS, CDR2 YDEGEE. This CDR3 has 12 residues. The CDR3 region is CASILEVYGYTF. The CDR3 nucleotides are TGTGCCAGCATCCTCGAGGTTTATGGCTACACCTTC.

This rearrangement joins TRBV5-1 to TRBJ2-7; 14 bases are a match to TRBD2. Trimming took 2 bases from V and 3 from J; bases not matched to a gene: 10. Germline CDR1 and CDR2: SGHRS and YFSETQ. The CDR3 sequence is 18 residues long. In nucleotides, the CDR3 is TGCGCCAGCAGCTTTACTTCTGGGGGGACTAGCGGGAGCTACGAGCAGTACTTC. Residues: CASSFTSGGTSGSYEQYF. Full variable domain (rest looked up from reference TRBV5-1 and TRBJ2-7): KAGVTQTPRYLIKTRGQQVTLSCSPISGHRSVSWYQQTPGQGLQFLFEYFSETQRNKGNFPGRFSGRQFSNSRSEMNVSTLELGDSALYLCASSFTSGGTSGSYEQYFGPGTRLTVT.

The chain couples TRBV6-4 to TRBJ1-5; D ambiguous. The germline V gene encodes CDR1 MRHNA and CDR2 SNTAGT. This CDR3 contains 13 residues. Trimming cost V 10 bases and J 0 bases, with 10 bases left between them. The CDR3: CATSLSSNQPQHF. The CDR3 coding sequence is TGTGCCACCTCGTTGAGTAGCAATCAGCCCCAGCATTTT.

This clone was seen a handful of times. CDR3 coding DNA: TGTGCCAGCAGCCCGTTGTCCGAGCAGTACTTC. Protein product: CASSPLSEQYF. The gene calls are TRBV7-9 and TRBJ2-7; D ambiguous. V shed 5 bases and J shed 6 bases, with 8 bases lying between them. The CDR3 consists of 11 residues. Germline CDR1 reads SEHNR; CDR2 reads FQNEAQ (reference sequence).

This clone appeared once. The chain carries TRBV21-1 and TRBJ1-5; the table's D call TRBD1 went unverified against the DNA. TRBV21-1 is a listed pseudogene. There are 14 residues in the CDR3. CDR3 protein: CASSKQQGRQPQHF. CDR3 sequence (DNA): TGTGCCAGCAGCAAACAACAGGGTCGTCAGCCCCAGCATTTT.

The chain is built from TRBV6-4 and TRBJ2-1, with 7 nucleotides matching TRBD2. CDR1 is MRHNA, CDR2 SNTAGT, per germline. The CDR3 runs 17 residues. Unmatched junction bases numbered 14, after V lost 5 bases and J lost 4 bases. For the CDR3, the DNA is TGTGCCAGCAGTCTGACTAGCAGCCCAGTTATTTACAATGAGCAGTTCTTC. Its protein product is CASSLTSSPVIYNEQFF.

This clone appeared a few times. J is TRBJ1-2 and V is TRBV11-3; 12 nucleotides match TRBD1. V lost 5 bases to trimming and J lost 0 bases; unmatched junction nucleotides: 4. This CDR3 has 16 residues. Germline lookup yields CDR1 SGHNT and CDR2 YENEEA. CDR3 nucleotide sequence: TGTGCCAGCAGCCCGGGACAGGGGGCTTCTAACTATGGCTACACCTTC. This encodes CASSPGQGASNYGYTF.

This clone was observed once. Distinct nucleotide sequences in the sample also encode this CDR3. The chain has TRBV12-3 or TRBV12-4 and TRBJ2-1; no clear D. The CDR3 spans 11 residues. Deletions cut 4 bases from V and 7 bases from J, with 5 bases between. For the CDR3, the DNA is TGTGCCAGCAGTTCCCTTAATGAGCAGTTCTTC. Translated, it gives CASSSLNEQFF.

This sequence joins TRBV7-9 and TRBJ1-4; D ambiguous. The CDR3 contains 16 residues. Germline CDR1 is SEHNR and CDR2 is FQNEAQ (reference sequence). Trimming took off 0 bases at V and 6 bases at J, with 14 bases between the two ends. Here the CDR3 reads CASSLALSSQDEKLFF. The CDR3 nucleotides are TGTGCCAGCAGCTTAGCCTTATCGAGTCAGGATGAAAAACTGTTTTTT.

The CDR3 nucleotides are TGTGCCAGCCGAAAGGGGATAAATGAGCAGTTCTTC. It codes for CASRKGINEQFF. The V call is TRBV18, the J call TRBJ2-1; TRBD1 is a possible D gene (5 bases). The CDR3 contains 12 residues. The germline V and J ends were trimmed by 8 bases and 7 bases, with 12 bases remaining between them. Germline-derived CDR1 and CDR2 are KGHSH and LQKENI.

V and J are TRBV19 and TRBJ1-5; TRBD1 might be the D (6 bases). The CDR3 totals 16 residues. V lost 2 bases and J lost 5, with 16 bases in between. Germline loops: CDR1 LNHDA, CDR2 SQIVND (reference sequence). The DNA of the CDR3 is TGTGCCAGTAGTATAAGGACAGCCGGATTGGATCAGCCCCAGCATTTT. This gives the protein CASSIRTAGLDQPQHF.

The V call is TRBV28, the J call TRBJ2-1; D may be TRBD1 (6 bases). With 5 bases removed from V and 0 bases from J, the gap between germline ends came to 11 bases. This CDR3 spans 15 amino acids. The germline V gene has CDR1 MDHEN and CDR2 SYDVKM. CDR3 protein: CASSRKGGSYNEQFF. DNA of the CDR3: TGTGCCAGCAGTAGAAAAGGGGGCTCCTACAATGAGCAGTTCTTC.

The rearrangement joins TRBV4-1 to TRBJ1-2; D call uncertain. V was clipped by 0 bases and J by 4 bases, with 18 bases between them. Germline lookup yields CDR1 MGHRA and CDR2 YSYEKL. The CDR3 is made up of 17 amino acids. The CDR3 protein is CASSQDDSRKLSYGYTF. The CDR3 coding sequence is TGCGCCAGCAGCCAAGACGATTCTAGGAAGTTAAGCTATGGCTACACCTTC.

The chain combines TRBV15 with TRBJ2-1; TRBD2 agrees at 9 bases. V dropped 1 base and J dropped 4; count of bases not matched to a gene: 8. Germline CDR1 LNHNV, CDR2 YYDKDF (reference sequence). The CDR3 totals 17 residues. CDR3: CATSRGSGTSIYNEQFF. The CDR3 DNA sequence: TGTGCCACCAGCAGAGGGTCCGGGACTAGCATTTACAATGAGCAGTTCTTC.

For this clone: The germline gene is not matched at one end of the junction; a read error may be the cause. This chain joins TRBV7-7 and TRBJ2-1; 10 bases agree with TRBD2. Looked up from germline, CDR1 is SSHAT and CDR2 is FNYEAQ (reference sequence). The CDR3 loop spans 17 amino acids. The CDR3 DNA reads TGTGCTAGCAGCTTAGGTTCTAGCGGGAGCTCCTACAATGAGCAGTTCTTC. Residues: CASSLGSSGSSYNEQFF.

The chain couples TRBV6-5 to TRBJ2-1; maybe TRBD1 (5 bases). V was trimmed by 0 bases and J by 3 bases, leaving 6 bases between them. The germline gives CDR1 MNHEY, CDR2 SVGAGI. The CDR3 consists of 14 residues. This CDR3 reads CASSYSGRYNEQFF. The CDR3 region has the DNA TGTGCCAGCAGTTACTCGGGGCGCTACAATGAGCAGTTCTTC.

This clone appeared once. The rearrangement links TRBV7-2 to TRBJ2-5; 16 positions agree with TRBD2. With V trimmed by 1 base and J by 5 bases, 1 base remained unmatched. The CDR3 consists of 16 residues. Looked up from germline, CDR1 is SGHTA and CDR2 is FQGNSA. Here the CDR3 reads CASSLGGLAGGETQYF. CDR3 sequence (DNA): TGTGCCAGCAGCTTAGGGGGACTAGCGGGAGGGGAGACCCAGTACTTC.

The chain's CDR3 is CASGGDLRETQYF. CDR3 sequence (DNA): TGTGCTAGTGGGGGAGACCTCCGAGAGACCCAGTACTTC. The V gene is TRBV12-5, the J gene TRBJ2-5, with a weak D call TRBD2 (5 bases). Germline CDR1 reads LGHNT; CDR2 reads FRNRAP. The germline V and J ends were trimmed by 6 bases and 4 bases, with 12 bases remaining between them. This CDR3 is built from 13 residues. Filled out from reference TRBV12-5 and TRBJ2-5, the complete variable domain reads DARVTQTPRHKVTEMGQEVTMRCQPILGHNTVFWYRQTMMQGLELLAYFRNRAPLDDSGMPKDRFSAEMPDATLATLKIQPSEPRDSAVYFCASGGDLRETQYFGPGTRLLVL.

The chain has TRBV18 and TRBJ1-2; D is uncertain. This CDR3 region has 14 residues. Looked up from germline, CDR1 is KGHSH and CDR2 is LQKENI. V was trimmed by 0 bases and J by 2 bases, leaving 7 bases between them. CDR3 residues: CASSPPSVNYGYTF. For the CDR3, the DNA is TGTGCCAGCTCACCACCGTCAGTGAACTATGGCTACACCTTC.

The chain combines TRBV10-3 with TRBJ1-2; 9 bases agree with TRBD1. The germline V gene encodes CDR1 ENHRY and CDR2 SYGVKD. Trimming at V came to 4 bases and at J to 7 bases, leaving 10 bases not matched to a gene. The CDR3 runs 15 residues. The CDR3: CAISAPRDRARGYTF. The CDR3 nucleotides read TGTGCCATCAGTGCCCCCCGGGACAGGGCTCGTGGCTACACCTTC.